This TCR beta chain originates from a study of OX40 agonist ivuxolimab in advanced cancers. Measured with immunoSEQ multiplex PCR; TCRdb has only the in-frame clones, and not every one. Among approximately 27,000 clones listed, 70% to 80% were seen once. Study-level results: Certain nonresponders additionally had low normalized T-cell clonal expansion.

J was trimmed by 7 bases and V by 0 bases; bases with no gene match: 3. Germline-derived CDR1 and CDR2 are SGHNT and YYREEE (reference sequence). The CDR3 sequence is 15 residues long. Comment on this clone: Its target is not known.

The clonotype originates from an adult with an advanced solid tumor such as melanoma, head and neck, liver or kidney cancer. The V call is TRBV5-4, the J call TRBJ1-6; 8 bases match TRBD1. The sample consisted of CD4+ or CD8+ T cells sorted from blood, taken in a trial of the OX40 agonist ivuxolimab. CDR3 loop: CASSLGQGQNSPLHF. The CDR3 bases are TGTGCCAGCAGCTTGGGACAGGGGCAGAATTCACCCCTCCACTTT.